One TCR beta chain is described in this entry. This receptor's antigen is unknown. The sample holds no much larger clone one base away, and base qualities are not on file. The data stem from a study of vaccination effects on CD4 cells after COVID-19 (dated by TCRdb to about 2022). Notes on the research overall: Each participant received two doses of an mRNA SARS-CoV-2 vaccine, either BNT162b2 or mRNA-1273. The study compared SARS-CoV-2 spike-specific CD4+ TCR repertoires before and after mRNA vaccination in COVID-19 convalescent patients and infection-naive vaccine recipients. A total of more than 8 COVID-19 convalescent patients and a few SARS-CoV-2-naive healthy vaccine recipients were included in the full study. In the study, cultures from other donors were sequenced using the Oncomine TCR Beta short-read assay on an Illumina iSeq 100.

In the ViraFEST assay, PBMC were stimulated with viral peptide pools, and antigen-specific CD4+ T cell clonotypes were then identified by expansion using TCR sequencing. After 10 days of culture, CD4+ T cells were isolated with the EasySep CD4+ T cell isolation kit. Healthy vaccine recipients had no prior SARS-CoV-2 infection, confirmed by negative nucleocapsid antibodies before and after vaccination. Two million PBMC per well were cultured in IMDM with about 4.8% human AB serum, around 9.1 IU/ml IL-2 and gentamicin, plus 10 ug/ml peptides. Half of the culture medium was replaced with fresh IL-2-containing medium on days 3 and 7. Unless noted otherwise, every peptide stimulation condition was grown in triplicate wells. Using Ficoll-Paque Plus gradient centrifugation, PBMC were separated from whole blood and then either used fresh or cryopreserved at -140C. Overlapping peptide pools spanned the spike proteins of SARS-CoV-2 and the common cold coronaviruses HCoV-NL63, HCoV-OC43 and HCoV-229E. The QIAamp micro DNA kit was used to extract genomic DNA from the cultured CD4+ T cells.

The CDR1 and CDR2 encoded by the germline V gene are SGHRS and YFSETQ. From the cysteine up to the phenylalanine, the CDR3 has a length of 14 residues. Only the CDR3 portion is preserved as DNA: 42 bases, with reading frame beginning at the first base. Unmatched junction bases come to 3, with V trimmed by 2 bases and J by 2 bases. Library construction relied on the immunoSEQ multiplex PCR assay. TCR beta CDR3 sequencing was performed on DNA from the cultured, isolated CD4+ T cells. The study's processing was this. Non-productive TCR sequences were removed, reads were trimmed to the CDR3 region, and CDR3s of at least 7 amino acids were retained. The MANAFEST web app was used to identify antigen-specific clonotypes by comparing expansion in peptide wells with expansion in reference cultures. Positive clones required FDR<0.05 expansion versus reference and all other wells, odds ratio above 5, and frequency above 0.1% in two replicate wells. Cross-reactive clonotypes were defined as significantly expanded in SARS-CoV-2 spike wells and in at least one common cold coronavirus spike condition. Levenshtein distance calculated with the stringdist R package was used to assess CDR3 similarity, and unrooted trees were constructed with ape in R 3.6.1. As stored in TCRdb, this immuneACCESS dataset retains in-frame rearrangements with V and J assigned. A fraction of the clones does not appear; measured against another copy, unresolved V genes explain less than half of the discrepancy, and the remainder lacks a known reason. V and J calls and clone size are those listed in that table; D and trimming were worked out from the DNA. The sample includes approximately 76,000 clones, with around 78% observed a single time. The top ten constitute roughly 10% of the sample.

General conclusions and limits of the study: In healthy vaccine recipients, vaccine-induced clones were almost all SARS-CoV-2 mono-reactive, with only 1 of 255 cross-reactive with common cold coronaviruses. At late post-vaccination timepoints, both infection-induced and vaccine-induced clones showed marked clonal contraction, consistent with waning T cell responses. The study was limited by a small number of convalescent patients, and early post-infection timepoints were lacking.

The sequence joins TRBV5-1 to TRBJ1-2; TRBD1 lines up with 7 middle nucleotides. This sample comprised CD4+ T cells from PBMCs cultured with SARS-CoV-2 spike peptides, obtained before COVID-19 vaccination. Interpreted using the paper, the cell subset or site label stands for: SARS-CoV-2 spike overlapping peptide pool stimulation. The TCR originated in a human donor who received a COVID-19 vaccine. CDR3 loop: CASSLEQGNYGYTF. In nucleotides, the sequence is TGCGCCAGCAGCTTAGAACAGGGGAACTATGGCTACACCTTC.